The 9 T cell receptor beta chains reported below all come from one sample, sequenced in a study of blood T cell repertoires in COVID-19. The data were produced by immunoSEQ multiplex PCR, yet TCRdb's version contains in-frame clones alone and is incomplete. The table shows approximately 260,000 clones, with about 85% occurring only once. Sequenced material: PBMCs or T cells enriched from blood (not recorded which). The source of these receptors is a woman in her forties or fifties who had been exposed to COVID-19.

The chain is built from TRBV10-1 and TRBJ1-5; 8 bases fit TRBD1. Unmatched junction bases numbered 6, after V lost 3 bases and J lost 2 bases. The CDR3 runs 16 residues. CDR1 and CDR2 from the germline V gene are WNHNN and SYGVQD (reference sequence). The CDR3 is CASSDGVGQGNQPQHF. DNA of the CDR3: TGCGCCAGCAGTGACGGGGTGGGACAGGGCAATCAGCCCCAGCATTTT.

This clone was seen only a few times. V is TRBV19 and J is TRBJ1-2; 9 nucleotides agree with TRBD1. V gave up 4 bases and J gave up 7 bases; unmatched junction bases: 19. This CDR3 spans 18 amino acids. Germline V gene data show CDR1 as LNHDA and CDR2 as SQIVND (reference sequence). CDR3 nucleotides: TGTGCCAGTAGTAGGGGACAGGGCCCTTCCTGGTATATTTCTGGCTACACCTTC. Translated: CASSRGQGPSWYISGYTF. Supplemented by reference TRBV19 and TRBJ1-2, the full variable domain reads DGGITQSPKYLFRKEGQNVTLSCEQNLNHDAMYWYRQDPGQGLRLIYYSQIVNDFQKGDIAEGYSVSREKKESFPLTVTSAQKNPTAFYLCASSRGQGPSWYISGYTFGSGTRLTVV.

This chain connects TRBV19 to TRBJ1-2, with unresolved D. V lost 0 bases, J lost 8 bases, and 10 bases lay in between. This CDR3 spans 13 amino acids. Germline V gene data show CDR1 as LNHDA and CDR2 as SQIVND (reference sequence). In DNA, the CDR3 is TGTGCCAGTAGTATAGACCCCTTCGGGGGCTACACCTTC. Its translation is CASSIDPFGGYTF.

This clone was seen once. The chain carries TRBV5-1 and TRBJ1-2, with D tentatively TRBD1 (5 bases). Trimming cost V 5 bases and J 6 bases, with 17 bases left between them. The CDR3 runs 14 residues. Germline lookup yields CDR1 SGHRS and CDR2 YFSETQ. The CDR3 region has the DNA TGCGCCAGCAGTCCCCTGGGGGGATCCAATGGCTACACCTTC. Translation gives CASSPLGGSNGYTF.

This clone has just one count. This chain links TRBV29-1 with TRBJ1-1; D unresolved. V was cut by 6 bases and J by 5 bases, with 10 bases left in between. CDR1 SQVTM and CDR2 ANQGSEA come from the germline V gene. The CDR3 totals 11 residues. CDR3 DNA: TGCAGCGTCTGGGGAGGTACTGAAGCTTTCTTT. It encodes CSVWGGTEAFF.

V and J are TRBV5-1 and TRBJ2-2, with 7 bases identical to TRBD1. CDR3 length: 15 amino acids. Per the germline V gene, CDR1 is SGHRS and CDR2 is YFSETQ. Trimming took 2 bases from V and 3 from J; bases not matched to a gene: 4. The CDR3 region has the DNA TGCGCCAGCAGCTTCGAGACAGGGTACACCGGGGAGCTGTTTTTT. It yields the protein CASSFETGYTGELFF.

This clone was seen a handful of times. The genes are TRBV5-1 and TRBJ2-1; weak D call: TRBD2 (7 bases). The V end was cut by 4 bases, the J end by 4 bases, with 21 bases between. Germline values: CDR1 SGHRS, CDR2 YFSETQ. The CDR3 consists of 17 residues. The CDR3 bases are TGCGCCAGCAGCCCACGCTCGGGGGGCGGCCCATACAATGAGCAGTTCTTC. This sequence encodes CASSPRSGGGPYNEQFF.

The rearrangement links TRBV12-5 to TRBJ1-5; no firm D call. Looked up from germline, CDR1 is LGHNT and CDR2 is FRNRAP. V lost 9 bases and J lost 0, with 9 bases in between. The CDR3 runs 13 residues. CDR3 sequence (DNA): TGTGCTAGCCCCCCCTATAGCAATCAGCCCCAGCATTTT. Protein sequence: CASPPYSNQPQHF.

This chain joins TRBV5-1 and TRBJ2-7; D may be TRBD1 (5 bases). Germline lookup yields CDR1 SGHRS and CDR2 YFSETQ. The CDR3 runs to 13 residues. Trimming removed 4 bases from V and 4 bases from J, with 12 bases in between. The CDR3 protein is CASSEPTVYEQYF. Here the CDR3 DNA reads TGCGCCAGCAGCGAGCCGACAGTTTACGAGCAGTACTTC.